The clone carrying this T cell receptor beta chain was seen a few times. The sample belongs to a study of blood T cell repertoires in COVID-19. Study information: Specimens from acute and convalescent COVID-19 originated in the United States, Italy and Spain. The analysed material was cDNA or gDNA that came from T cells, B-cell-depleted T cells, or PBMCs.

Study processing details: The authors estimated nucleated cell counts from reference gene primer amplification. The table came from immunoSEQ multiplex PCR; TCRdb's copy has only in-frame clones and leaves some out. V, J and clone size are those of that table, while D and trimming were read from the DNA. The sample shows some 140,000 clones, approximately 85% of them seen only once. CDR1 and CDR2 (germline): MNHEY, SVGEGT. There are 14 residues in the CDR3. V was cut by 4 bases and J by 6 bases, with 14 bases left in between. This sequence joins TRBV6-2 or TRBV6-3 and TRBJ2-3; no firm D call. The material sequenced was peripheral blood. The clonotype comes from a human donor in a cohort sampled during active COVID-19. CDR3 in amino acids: CASSFAATRDTQYF. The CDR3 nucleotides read TGTGCCAGCAGTTTCGCGGCTACCCGCGATACGCAGTATTTT.